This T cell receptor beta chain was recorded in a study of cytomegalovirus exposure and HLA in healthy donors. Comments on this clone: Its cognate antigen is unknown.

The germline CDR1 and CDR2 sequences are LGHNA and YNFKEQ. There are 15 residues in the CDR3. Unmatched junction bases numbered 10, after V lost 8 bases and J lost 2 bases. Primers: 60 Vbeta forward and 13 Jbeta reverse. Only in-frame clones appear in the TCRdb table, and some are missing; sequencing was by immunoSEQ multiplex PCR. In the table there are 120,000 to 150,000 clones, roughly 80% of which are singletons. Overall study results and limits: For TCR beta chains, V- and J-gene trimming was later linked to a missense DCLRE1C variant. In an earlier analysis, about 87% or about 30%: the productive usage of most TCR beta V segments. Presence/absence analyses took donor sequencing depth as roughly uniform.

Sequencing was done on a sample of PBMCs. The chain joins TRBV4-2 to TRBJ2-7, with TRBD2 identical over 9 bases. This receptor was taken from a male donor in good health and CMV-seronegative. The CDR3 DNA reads TGTGCCAGCCGGGAGGGAGCGGGAGGACCCTACGAGCAGTACTTC. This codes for CASREGAGGPYEQYF.